The clone carrying this T cell receptor beta chain showed up many times. Its antigen is not known. The sample originates from a study of CD8+ T cells in alopecia areata. The wider study: Percentage of affected scalp area was the basis on which treated patients' severity was scored.

Treatment reported: oral pan-JAK inhibitor, 5-10 mg twice daily. Regarding the study as a whole: Shared TCR sequences were less clear between patients than in mice, possibly partly from HLA diversity. Scalp data also include sequences from resident alphabeta T cells of normal skin.

TCR sequencing used cDNA made by reverse transcription of extracted RNA. The table came from immunoSEQ multiplex PCR; TCRdb's copy has only in-frame clones and leaves some out. The sample holds 200,000 to 250,000 clones, more than 55% seen once. CDR3 length: 14 residues. The J segment lost 4 bases and the V segment lost 0 bases, leaving 3 bases of the junction unmatched. Germline V gene data show CDR1 as SGHRS and CDR2 as YFSETQ. The sample in question was CD4+ T cells sorted from blood, obtained at approximately week 42, from a patient treated with tofacitinib. The chain has TRBV5-1 and TRBJ1-2; TRBD1 matches 7 bases. The sequence was obtained from a human donor with alopecia areata. The CDR3, as DNA: TGCGCCAGCAGCTTGGGACAGGGCATCTATGGCTACACCTTC. Amino acid sequence: CASSLGQGIYGYTF.